Shown below are 14 T cell receptor beta chains from a single sample sequenced in a study of long-term antiretroviral therapy in people with HIV. The assay, immunoSEQ v3.0, was run at survey level. Generated by immunoSEQ multiplex PCR, the TCRdb table keeps only in-frame clones and is missing some. The profile shows over 30,000 clones, over 70% of them singletons. The sample consisted of unsorted PBMCs, taken 3.1 years after starting antiretroviral therapy. All receptors come from a woman aged 45-60 years with HIV.

The chain recombines TRBV12-5 with TRBJ1-2; D possibly corresponds to TRBD1 (6 bases). The germline V gene encodes CDR1 LGHNT and CDR2 FRNRAP. This CDR3 region has 13 residues. CDR3 sequence reads: CAPPEGVSYGYTF. The CDR3 DNA sequence: TGTGCCCCGCCAGAGGGGGTAAGTTATGGCTACACCTTC.

V usage is TRBV4-1 and J usage is TRBJ2-7; weak D call: TRBD1 (6 bases). The CDR3 is made up of 15 amino acids. V lost 0 bases to trimming and J lost 4 bases, with 13 bases between them. Germline lookup yields CDR1 MGHRA and CDR2 YSYEKL. DNA of the CDR3: TGCGCCAGCAGCCAAGAGGACAGCGCCCCTTACGAGCAGTACTTC. It yields the protein CASSQEDSAPYEQYF.

The chain recombines TRBV19 with TRBJ1-2, with 8 positions matching TRBD1. The CDR3 has 13 residues. Losses at the gene ends were 10 bases for V and 1 base for J; bases not matched to a gene: 5. Germline V gives CDR1 LNHDA, CDR2 SQIVND (reference sequence). The CDR3 sequence is CATVDRVNYGYTF. Here the CDR3 DNA reads TGTGCCACCGTGGACAGGGTTAACTATGGCTACACCTTC.

This clone was detected once. CDR3 loop: CSARSGFGYTF. CDR3 nucleotides: TGCAGTGCTAGATCAGGGTTCGGCTACACCTTC. The chain has TRBV20-1 and TRBJ1-2, with D possibly matching TRBD1 (5 bases). Looked up from germline, CDR1 is DFQATT and CDR2 is SNEGSKA (reference sequence). The CDR3 loop spans 11 amino acids. Trimming took off 2 bases at V and 8 bases at J, with 9 bases between the two ends.

The sample holds one count of this clone. This rearrangement joins TRBV18 to TRBJ2-2; no firm D call. Germline lookup yields CDR1 KGHSH and CDR2 LQKENI. The CDR3 is 14 residues long. Trimming pared 3 bases from V and 1 base from J, leaving 6 bases between. The CDR3 region is CASSPRQNTGELFF. CDR3 bases: TGTGCCAGCTCACCTCGACAGAACACCGGGGAGCTGTTTTTT.

V usage is TRBV19 and J usage is TRBJ1-5; 8 nucleotides line up with TRBD1. Unmatched junction bases numbered 12, after V lost 7 bases and J lost 7 bases. The CDR3 extends over 15 amino acids. Germline V gene sequence: CDR1 LNHDA, CDR2 SQIVND (reference sequence). CDR3 DNA: TGTGCCAGTAACGCAGGGGGCGAGATGGACCAGCCCCAGCATTTT. It is translated as CASNAGGEMDQPQHF.

This chain's CDR3 is CASSLAGTAYNEQFF. DNA of the CDR3: TGCGCCAGCAGCTTGGCCGGGACAGCCTACAATGAGCAGTTCTTC. This chain connects TRBV5-1 to TRBJ2-1, with 7 nucleotides matching TRBD1. CDR1 and CDR2 (germline): SGHRS, YFSETQ. The length of the CDR3 is 15 residues. V trimming: 0 bases; J trimming: 2 bases; junction bases outside the gene matches: 2.

The J gene is TRBJ2-1, the V gene TRBV18; tentatively, D is TRBD2 (6 bases). V lost 3 bases and J lost 0, with 15 bases in between. Germline V CDR1 and CDR2: KGHSH, LQKENI. CDR3 length equals 17 residues. The CDR3 region is CASSPPGLPSSYNEQFF. Here the CDR3 DNA reads TGTGCCAGCTCACCCCCGGGACTCCCGAGCTCCTACAATGAGCAGTTCTTC.

This rearrangement joins TRBV10-2 to TRBJ2-7; 15 bases align to TRBD2. V shed 6 bases, J shed 1 base, and the junction held 7 bases outside the gene matches. CDR1 and CDR2 from the germline V gene are WSHSY and SAAADI. This CDR3 region has 17 residues. In DNA form, the CDR3 reads TGCGCCAGCAGGGGACTAGCGGGGGGTTATTCGTCCTACGAGCAGTACTTC. Its protein is CASRGLAGGYSSYEQYF.

This chain joins TRBV5-1 and TRBJ1-1; D not certain. The CDR3 covers 14 residues. Between the trimmed V and J ends, which lost 3 bases and 5 bases, there was a span of 14 bases. The germline V gene has CDR1 SGHRS and CDR2 YFSETQ. The CDR3 coding sequence is TGCGCCAGCAGCTCCTTTACAGTTAAGACTGAAGCTTTCTTT. As protein: CASSSFTVKTEAFF.

The chain uses TRBV19 and TRBJ1-1; D is possibly TRBD1 (5 bases). The germline gives CDR1 LNHDA, CDR2 SQIVND (reference sequence). V was shortened by 7 bases and J by 7 bases, with 25 bases between the two germline ends. There are 16 residues in the CDR3. The DNA of the CDR3 is TGTGCCAGTACCAGTCATTCACAAGGGGTTAGCCATGAAGCTTTCTTT. Its translation: CASTSHSQGVSHEAFF. Full variable domain (outside the CDR3, taken from reference TRBV19 and TRBJ1-1): DGGITQSPKYLFRKEGQNVTLSCEQNLNHDAMYWYRQDPGQGLRLIYYSQIVNDFQKGDIAEGYSVSREKKESFPLTVTSAQKNPTAFYLCASTSHSQGVSHEAFFGQGTRLTVV.

V gene TRBV28 combines with J gene TRBJ1-4; D is possibly TRBD1 (6 bases). V lost 6 bases to trimming and J lost 2 bases, with 16 bases between them. Per germline, CDR1 MDHEN and CDR2 SYDVKM. The CDR3 spans 16 residues. CDR3 in DNA: TGTGCCAGCAGCCTGGTGGGGGGCGGGACTAATGAAAAACTGTTTTTT. The encoded protein is CASSLVGGGTNEKLFF.

The chain is built from TRBV7-3 and TRBJ2-2; D remains ambiguous. The CDR3 runs 12 residues. The germline CDR1 and CDR2 sequences are SGHTA and FQGTGA. Trimming took off 5 bases at V and 4 bases at J, with 5 bases between the two ends. This CDR3 reads CASSPSTGELFF. The CDR3 region has the DNA TGTGCCAGCAGCCCTAGCACCGGGGAGCTGTTTTTT. Full variable domain (missing parts from reference TRBV7-3 and TRBJ2-2): GAGVSQTPSNKVTEKGKYVELRCDPISGHTALYWYRQSLGQGPEFLIYFQGTGAADDSGLPNDRFFAVRPEGSVSTLKIQRTERGDSAVYLCASSPSTGELFFGEGSRLTVL.

This clone has just a few counts. The chain couples TRBV2 to TRBJ2-2, with D possibly called TRBD1 or TRBD2 (5 bases each). CDR1 is SNHLY, CDR2 FYNNEI, per germline. V lost 5 bases to trimming and J lost 10 bases, with 17 bases between them. The CDR3 contains 14 residues. The CDR3 region is CASSRPGDRVELFF. As DNA, the CDR3 is TGTGCCAGCAGTCGACCCGGGGACCGGGTGGAGCTGTTTTTT. The variable domain in full, with the rest retrieved from reference TRBV2 and TRBJ2-2, is EPEVTQTPSHQVTQMGQEVILRCVPISNHLYFYWYRQILGQKVEFLVSFYNNEISEKSEIFDDQFSVERPDGSNFTLKIRSTKLEDSAMYFCASSRPGDRVELFFGEGSRLTVL.